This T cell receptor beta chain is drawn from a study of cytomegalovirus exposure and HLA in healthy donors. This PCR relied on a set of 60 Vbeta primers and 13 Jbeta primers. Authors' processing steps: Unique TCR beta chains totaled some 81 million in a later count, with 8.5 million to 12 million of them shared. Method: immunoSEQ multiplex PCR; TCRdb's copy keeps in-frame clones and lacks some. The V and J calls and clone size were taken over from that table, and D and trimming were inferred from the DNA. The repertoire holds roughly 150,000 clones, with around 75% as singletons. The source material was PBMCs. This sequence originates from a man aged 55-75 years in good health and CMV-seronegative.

CDR3 nucleotides: TGTGCCAGCAGTTTATACGGGAGAAACTACGAGCAGTACTTC. Translation: CASSLYGRNYEQYF. The genes are TRBV28 and TRBJ2-7, with D perhaps TRBD2 (6 bases). With 1 base removed from V and 3 bases from J, the gap between germline ends came to 10 bases. Germline V gives CDR1 MDHEN, CDR2 SYDVKM. The CDR3 is 14 residues long.